Each of the 21 T cell receptor beta chains below was sequenced from the same sample in a study of early T cells in non-severe SARS-CoV-2 infection. TCRdb itself ran the 5' RACE reads through MiXCR, one entry per CDR3 protein. Of 30,000 to 45,000 distinct CDR3 sequences in the sample, under 6.5% were seen once. The specimen sequenced was whole blood. Receptor source: an adult who was a healthcare worker with PCR-confirmed SARS-CoV-2 infection or an uninfected control (not recorded which).

The genes are TRBV19 and TRBJ2-1, with TRBD2 matching over 16 bases. The V and J ends lost 3 bases and 3 bases, in that order; junction bases with no gene match: 2. In germline, CDR1 is LNHDA, CDR2 SQIVND (reference sequence). This CDR3 region has 17 residues. The CDR3 spells CASSIGTSGRVYNEQFF. Written as DNA, the CDR3 is TGTGCCAGTAGTATTGGGACTAGCGGGAGGGTCTACAATGAGCAGTTCTTC.

This clonotype has ten or more counts. Written as DNA, the CDR3 is TGTGCCAGCAGCTTAAGAAAGGCGTCCGCAGATACGCAGTATTTT. Encoded protein: CASSLRKASADTQYF. The rearrangement joins TRBV5-6 to TRBJ2-3; D is undetermined. The germline V gene encodes CDR1 SGHDT and CDR2 YYEEEE. CDR3 size: 15 residues. Trimming stripped 2 bases from V and 4 bases from J, with 14 bases between.

This clonotype was detected ten times or more. The chain carries TRBV6-5 and TRBJ2-7, with a possible D match to TRBD2 (7 bases). The germline V gene has CDR1 MNHEY and CDR2 SVGAGI. This CDR3 has 15 residues. Trimming pared 1 base from V and 2 bases from J, leaving 12 bases between. The CDR3 coding sequence is TGTGCCAGCAGTTACTTTGGCGGGGGCCCCTACGAGCAGTACTTC. Its protein product is CASSYFGGGPYEQYF.

The sample holds many counts of this clonotype. This chain connects TRBV19 to TRBJ2-5; TRBD2 matches 7 bases. The CDR3 sequence is 12 residues long. The germline gives CDR1 LNHDA, CDR2 SQIVND (reference sequence). V shed 4 bases, J shed 7 bases, and the junction held 3 bases outside the gene matches. CDR3 nucleotides: TGTGCCAGTAGTACCTCGGGGGGGACCCAGTACTTC. Protein: CASSTSGGTQYF. The entire variable domain, with the rest obtained from reference TRBV19 and TRBJ2-5, is as follows: DGGITQSPKYLFRKEGQNVTLSCEQNLNHDAMYWYRQDPGQGLRLIYYSQIVNDFQKGDIAEGYSVSREKKESFPLTVTSAQKNPTAFYLCASSTSGGTQYFGPGTRLLVL.

This clonotype was seen at least ten times. The V call is TRBV7-2, the J call TRBJ2-3; D is unresolved. Germline values: CDR1 SGHTA, CDR2 FQGNSA. The CDR3 length is 13 residues. V was clipped by 1 base and J by 3 bases, with 5 bases between them. The CDR3 DNA reads TGTGCCAGCAGCTTAGTCCGAACAGATACGCAGTATTTT. Protein: CASSLVRTDTQYF.

The chain recombines TRBV20-1 with TRBJ2-2; 8 nucleotides match TRBD2. Germline V gives CDR1 DFQATT, CDR2 SNEGSKA (reference sequence). Trimming cost V 1 base and J 8 bases; bases outside gene matches: 9. This CDR3 region has 15 residues. Written as DNA, the CDR3 is TGCAGTGCTAGAGTTCCGGGAGGGGTAACTGGGGAGCTGTTTTTT. This codes for CSARVPGGVTGELFF.

There are many counts of this clonotype. The J gene is TRBJ1-1, the V gene TRBV5-6; D ambiguous. Germline loops: CDR1 SGHDT, CDR2 YYEEEE. V lost 0 bases and J 6 bases, leaving 9 bases between the germline ends. The CDR3 sequence is 13 residues long. The CDR3: CASSLVLVAEAFF. The CDR3 region has the DNA TGTGCCAGCAGCTTGGTTCTGGTGGCTGAAGCTTTCTTT.

This clonotype was seen a handful of times. The genes are TRBV12-3 or TRBV12-4 and TRBJ1-2; unclear D gene. The CDR3 length is 15 residues. V gave up 5 bases and J gave up 1 base, with 14 bases separating them. The CDR3 DNA sequence: TGTGCCAGCAGTCCCACGAGGGTCCTTAACTATGGCTACACCTTC. Translating gives CASSPTRVLNYGYTF.

The sample holds a few counts of this clonotype. The genes are TRBV10-3 and TRBJ2-1; 14 bases agree with TRBD2. This CDR3 is built from 17 residues. J was trimmed by 5 bases and V by 8 bases; bases with no gene match: 11. Germline V gives CDR1 ENHRY, CDR2 SYGVKD. CDR3 coding DNA: TGTGCCATCCGGACAGTACCGGGACTAGCGGGGGACAATGAGCAGTTCTTC. Its protein product is CAIRTVPGLAGDNEQFF.

There are a few counts of this clonotype. The chain joins TRBV24-1 to TRBJ2-7; no firm D call. V was shortened by 4 bases and J by 2 bases, with 8 bases between the two germline ends. The length of the CDR3 is 13 residues. From germline, CDR1 is KGHDR and CDR2 SFDVKD. The CDR3 DNA follows: TGTGCCACCAGTGACGGACCAACCTACGAGCAGTACTTC. It translates to CATSDGPTYEQYF.

The table lists this clonotype with a few counts. This chain joins TRBV5-1 and TRBJ2-5, with a tentative D call TRBD2 (6 bases). This CDR3 is built from 14 residues. From germline, CDR1 is SGHRS and CDR2 YFSETQ. V lost 4 bases to trimming and J lost 2 bases, with 12 bases between them. The CDR3 here is CASSPGGTQETQYF. The CDR3, as DNA: TGCGCCAGCAGCCCTGGGGGGACGCAAGAGACCCAGTACTTC.

This clonotype has a count of ten or more. This chain connects TRBV11-1 to TRBJ2-1; 8 bases align to TRBD2. This CDR3 has 15 amino acids. Germline V gene sequence: CDR1 SGHAT, CDR2 FQDESV (reference sequence). V shed 5 bases, J shed 4 bases, and the junction held 7 bases outside the gene matches. The CDR3 sequence is CASSPTGGPYNEQFF. The DNA of the CDR3 is TGTGCCAGCAGCCCCACGGGGGGGCCGTACAATGAGCAGTTCTTC.

The rearrangement links TRBV12-3 or TRBV12-4 to TRBJ1-1; a weak D match, TRBD1 (5 bases). Between the trimmed V and J ends, which lost 7 bases and 1 base, there was a span of 13 bases. The CDR3 loop spans 14 amino acids. The CDR3 here is CASKGSGSNTEAFF. For the CDR3, the DNA is TGTGCCAGCAAGGGGTCCGGGTCGAACACTGAAGCTTTCTTT.

This clonotype was counted ten times or more. V and J are TRBV19 and TRBJ2-1, with 7 bases matching TRBD1. Germline V gives CDR1 LNHDA, CDR2 SQIVND (reference sequence). The CDR3 sequence is 15 residues long. V shed 1 base and J 5 bases; nucleotides not matched to a gene: 5. The CDR3 loop reads CASSIGQGPHNEQFF. The CDR3 nucleotides read TGTGCCAGTAGTATAGGACAGGGTCCCCACAATGAGCAGTTCTTC.

This clonotype was picked up many times. This rearrangement joins TRBV18 to TRBJ1-2; D remains ambiguous. There are 13 residues in the CDR3. V shed 2 bases and J shed 6 bases, with 10 bases lying between them. Germline V lookup: CDR1 KGHSH, CDR2 LQKENI. This CDR3 is CASSPDAAHGYTF. The CDR3, as DNA: TGTGCCAGCTCACCAGACGCCGCCCATGGCTACACCTTC.

This clonotype appeared many times. The genes are TRBV12-3 or TRBV12-4 and TRBJ2-6; D is undetermined. The length of the CDR3 is 14 residues. V lost 3 bases and J lost 0, with 3 bases in between. The CDR3 DNA reads as TGTGCCAGCAGTTTCGACTCTGGGGCCAACGTCCTGACTTTC. It is translated as CASSFDSGANVLTF.

This clonotype has more than one count but fewer than ten. V usage is TRBV18 and J usage is TRBJ2-7, with 8 bases fitting TRBD2. Germline V gene sequence: CDR1 KGHSH, CDR2 LQKENI. The trim removed 3 bases at V and 6 bases at J, leaving 4 bases unmatched. The CDR3 has 13 amino acids. The CDR3 spells CASSPPGTSEQYF. DNA for the CDR3: TGTGCCAGCTCACCCCCGGGGACTAGCGAGCAGTACTTC.

At least ten counts were recorded for this clonotype. The chain recombines TRBV12-3 or TRBV12-4 with TRBJ2-2, with D tentatively TRBD1 (6 bases). The ends were cut back, 4 bases at V and 5 bases at J, with 17 bases in the middle. The CDR3 is 16 amino acids. CDR3: CASSSQGRVTTGELFF. CDR3 DNA: TGTGCCAGCAGTTCGCAGGGGAGAGTAACTACCGGGGAGCTGTTTTTT.

This clonotype was observed at least ten times. The chain combines TRBV7-8 with TRBJ2-2; D unclear. Trimming removed 3 bases at V and 3 bases at J, with 14 bases between. CDR3 length: 16 amino acids. CDR1 and CDR2 from the germline V gene are SGHVS and FQNEAQ. CDR3 sequence: CASSFLRITHTGELFF. CDR3 DNA: TGTGCCAGCAGCTTTTTACGGATCACCCACACCGGGGAGCTGTTTTTT.

This clonotype was counted many times. V gene TRBV5-4 combines with J gene TRBJ1-2; possibly TRBD1 for D (6 bases). The germline V gene encodes CDR1 SGHNT and CDR2 YYREEE (reference sequence). The length of the CDR3 is 16 residues. With 4 bases removed from V and 0 bases from J, the gap between germline ends came to 16 bases. The CDR3 protein is CASSPNADRANYGYTF. The CDR3 region has the DNA TGTGCCAGCAGCCCAAACGCGGACAGAGCTAACTATGGCTACACCTTC. Using reference TRBV5-4 and TRBJ1-2 for the parts outside the CDR3, the full variable domain is ETGVTQSPTHLIKTRGQQVTLRCSSQSGHNTVSWYQQALGQGPQFIFQYYREEENGRGNFPPRFSGLQFPNYSSELNVNALELDDSALYLCASSPNADRANYGYTFGSGTRLTVV.

This clonotype was observed a few times. The chain carries TRBV2 and TRBJ2-5, with D hard to call. Germline CDR1 SNHLY, CDR2 FYNNEI. The CDR3 extends over 14 amino acids. V was pared by 0 bases and J by 4 bases, with 9 bases between. The CDR3 protein is CASSEATSRETQYF. CDR3 coding DNA: TGTGCCAGCAGTGAAGCGACCTCCAGAGAGACCCAGTACTTC.